This T cell receptor (beta chain) originates from a study of blood T cell repertoires in COVID-19. V shed 3 bases and J 3 bases; nucleotides not matched to a gene: 7. Germline-derived CDR1 and CDR2 are MDHEN and SYDVKM. The CDR3 totals 15 residues. Source study methods: Reference gene primers were amplified, and this amplification served to estimate nucleated cell counts. Clones were sequenced by immunoSEQ multiplex PCR, and TCRdb holds only the in-frame ones, with some missing. That table gives V, J and clone size, and the DNA gave D and trimming. The sample contains around 100,000 clones, more than 75% of which appear only once.

Sequences were obtained from peripheral blood. The sequence derives from a middle-aged man with active or convalescent COVID-19. The chain links TRBV28 to TRBJ1-2; 7 bases match TRBD1. The CDR3 DNA reads as TGTGCCAGCAGTTTTGAGACAGGGTCCTACTATGGCTACACCTTC. Translated: CASSFETGSYYGYTF.